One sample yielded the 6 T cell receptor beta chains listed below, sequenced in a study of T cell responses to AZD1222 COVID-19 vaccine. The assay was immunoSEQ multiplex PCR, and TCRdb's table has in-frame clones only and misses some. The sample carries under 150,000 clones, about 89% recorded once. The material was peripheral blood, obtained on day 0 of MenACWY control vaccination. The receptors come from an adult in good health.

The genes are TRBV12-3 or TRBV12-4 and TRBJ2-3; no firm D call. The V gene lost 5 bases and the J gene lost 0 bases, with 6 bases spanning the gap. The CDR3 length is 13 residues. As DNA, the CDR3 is TGTGCCAGCAGTCAGACTAGCACAGATACGCAGTATTTT. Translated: CASSQTSTDTQYF.

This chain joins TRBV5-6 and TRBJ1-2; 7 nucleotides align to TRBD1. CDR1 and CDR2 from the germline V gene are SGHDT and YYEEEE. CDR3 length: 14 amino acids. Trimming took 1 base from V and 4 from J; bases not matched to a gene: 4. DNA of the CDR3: TGTGCCAGCAGCTTGATCCGACAGGGCTATGGCTACACCTTC. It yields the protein CASSLIRQGYGYTF.

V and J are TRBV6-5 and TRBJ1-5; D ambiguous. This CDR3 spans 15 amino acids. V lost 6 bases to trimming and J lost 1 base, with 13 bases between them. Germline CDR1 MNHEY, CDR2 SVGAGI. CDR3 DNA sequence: TGTGCCAGCAGCCGCGCCTCCTCAAGCAATCAGCCCCAGCATTTT. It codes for CASSRASSSNQPQHF.

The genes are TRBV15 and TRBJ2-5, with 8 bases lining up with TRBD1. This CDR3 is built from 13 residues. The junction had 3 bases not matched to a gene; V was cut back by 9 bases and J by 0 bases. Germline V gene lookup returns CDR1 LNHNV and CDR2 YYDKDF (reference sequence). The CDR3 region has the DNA TGTGCCACAGGACAGGGCCACCAAGAGACCCAGTACTTC. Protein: CATGQGHQETQYF. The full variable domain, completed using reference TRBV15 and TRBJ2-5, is DAMVIQNPRYQVTQFGKPVTLSCSQTLNHNVMYWYQQKSSQAPKLLFHYYDKDFNNEADTPDNFQSRRPNTSFCFLDIRSPGLGDTAMYLCATGQGHQETQYFGPGTRLLVL.

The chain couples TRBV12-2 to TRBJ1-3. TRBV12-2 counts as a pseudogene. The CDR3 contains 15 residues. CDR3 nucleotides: TGTGCAAGTCGCTTAGCGCGAGGCTCTGGAAACACCATATATTTT. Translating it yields CASRLARGSGNTIYF.

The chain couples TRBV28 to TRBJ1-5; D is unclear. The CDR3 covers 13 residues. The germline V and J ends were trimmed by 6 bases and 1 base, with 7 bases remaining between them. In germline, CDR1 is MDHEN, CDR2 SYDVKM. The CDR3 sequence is CASRTPSNQPQHF. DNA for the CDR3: TGTGCCAGCAGGACTCCGAGCAATCAGCCCCAGCATTTT. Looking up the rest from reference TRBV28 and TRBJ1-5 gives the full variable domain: DVKVTQSSRYLVKRTGEKVFLECVQDMDHENMFWYRQDPGLGLRLIYFSYDVKMKEKGDIPEGYSVSREKKERFSLILESASTNQTSMYLCASRTPSNQPQHFGDGTRLSIL.